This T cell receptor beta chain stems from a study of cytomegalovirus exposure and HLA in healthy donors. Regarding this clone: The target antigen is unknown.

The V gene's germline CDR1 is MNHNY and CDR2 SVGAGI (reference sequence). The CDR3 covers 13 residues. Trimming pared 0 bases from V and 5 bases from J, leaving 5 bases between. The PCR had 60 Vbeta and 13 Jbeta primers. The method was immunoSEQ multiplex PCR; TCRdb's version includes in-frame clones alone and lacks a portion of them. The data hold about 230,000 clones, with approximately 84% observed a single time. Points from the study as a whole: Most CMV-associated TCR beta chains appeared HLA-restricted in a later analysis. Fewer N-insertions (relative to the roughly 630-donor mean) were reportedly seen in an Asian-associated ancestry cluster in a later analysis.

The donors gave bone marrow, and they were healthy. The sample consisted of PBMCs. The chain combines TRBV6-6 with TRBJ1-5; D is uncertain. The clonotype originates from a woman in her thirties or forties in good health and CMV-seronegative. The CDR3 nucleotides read TGTGCCAGCAGTTACTCGGGAGATCAGCCCCAGCATTTT. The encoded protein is CASSYSGDQPQHF.